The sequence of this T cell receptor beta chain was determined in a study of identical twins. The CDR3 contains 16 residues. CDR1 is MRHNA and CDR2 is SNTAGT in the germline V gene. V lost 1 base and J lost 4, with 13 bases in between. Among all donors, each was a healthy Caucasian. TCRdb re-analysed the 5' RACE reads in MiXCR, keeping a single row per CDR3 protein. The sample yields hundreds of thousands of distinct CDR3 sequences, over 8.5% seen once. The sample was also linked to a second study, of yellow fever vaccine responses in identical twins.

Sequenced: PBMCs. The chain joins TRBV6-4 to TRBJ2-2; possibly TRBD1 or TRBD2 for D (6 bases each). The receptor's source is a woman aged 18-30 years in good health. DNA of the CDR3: TGTGCCAGCAGTGACTATATGGGGGGCGTCACCGGGGAGCTGTTTTTT. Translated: CASSDYMGGVTGELFF.